Detailed here is one T cell receptor (beta chain). Its specificity is not known. Looked up from germline, CDR1 is SNHLY and CDR2 is FYNNEI. V shed 8 bases and J shed 0 bases, with 8 bases lying between them. The CDR3 has 14 amino acids. This specimen comes from a study of blood T cells in healthy people across ages. Overall study findings and caveats: A conclusive naive versus antigen-experienced comparison was prevented by the unsorted PBMCs. When one million T cells were used, diversity estimates were thought to be underestimates. Per-million-T-cell TCR beta diversity fell roughly linearly with age.

A second PCR of about 7 to 12 cycles used a sample-barcoded 5' primer and a J-beta primer mix. Paired-end reads containing CDR3 totaled no fewer than 3 million for each sample. TCRdb reanalysed the 5' RACE reads using MiXCR and keeps one entry per CDR3 protein. The table records hundreds of thousands of distinct CDR3 sequences, roughly 50% of them present only once. Sequencing was carried out using blood. The clonotype comes from a man aged 35-49 years in good health. This chain connects TRBV2 to TRBJ2-6; D is ambiguous. CDR3 loop: CASASVSGANVLTF. The CDR3 DNA sequence: TGTGCCAGCGCCTCGGTCTCTGGGGCCAACGTCCTGACTTTC.